This note documents a single TCR beta chain sequence. The antigen remains undetermined. CDR1 and CDR2 (germline): MGHRA, YSYEKL. V shed 1 base and J shed 4 bases, with 13 bases lying between them. The CDR3 loop spans 15 amino acids. One entry per CDR3 protein results from TCRdb running MiXCR on the reads. Of some 920,000 distinct CDR3 sequences in the sample, around 29% are singletons; the top ten hold around 15%. The data originate from a study of T cell repertoires in cytomegalovirus infection. Study-wide results and caveats: Predominance within the ex vivo response was attributable to HLA-C-restricted CMV-specific TCR beta clonotypes.

The sample in question was cultured CD8+ T cells from PBMCs, obtained from culture after CMV antigen stimulation. The chain carries TRBV4-1 and TRBJ1-1; possibly TRBD1 for D (5 bases). The receptor was isolated from a human donor in good health (CMV status not recorded). Some clones in this sample may be carry-over from other donors' samples. The CDR3 sequence is CASSQGWGVGTEAFF. The CDR3 DNA is TGCGCCAGCAGCCAAGGCTGGGGGGTTGGCACTGAAGCTTTCTTT.